Below are 28 T cell receptor beta chains sequenced from a single sample in a study of cytomegalovirus exposure and HLA in healthy donors. PCR primers comprised 60 Vbeta and 13 Jbeta primers. Using immunoSEQ multiplex PCR, the repertoire was profiled, and TCRdb retains in-frame clones only, with some absent. The sample has over 150,000 clones, 65% to 85% seen once. Sequencing was performed on PBMCs. The source is a young man in good health and CMV-seronegative.

V gene TRBV30 combines with J gene TRBJ2-3, with 10 bases identical to TRBD1. Germline CDR1 GTSNPN, CDR2 SVGIG (reference sequence). The CDR3 has 15 amino acids. J was trimmed by 4 bases and V by 8 bases; bases with no gene match: 12. The DNA of the CDR3 is TGTGCCCTCCAGTTCTTAGGACAGGGGGCAGATACGCAGTATTTT. Translation gives CALQFLGQGADTQYF.

The CDR3 is CASSYWEEETQYF. DNA of the CDR3: TGTGCCAGCAGTTACTGGGAGGAAGAGACCCAGTACTTC. The chain joins TRBV6-6 to TRBJ2-5; maybe TRBD2 (6 bases). CDR1 MNHNY and CDR2 SVGAGI come from the germline V gene (reference sequence). Trimming took 1 base from V and 3 from J, leaving 6 bases between them. The CDR3 runs 13 residues.

V is TRBV5-1 and J is TRBJ2-3, with 10 bases identical to TRBD1. Germline CDR1 reads SGHRS; CDR2 reads YFSETQ. Trimming removed 4 bases from V and 6 bases from J; junction bases left unmatched: 14. The CDR3 covers 17 residues. CDR3: CASSPTTGGERTDTQYF. CDR3 sequence (DNA): TGCGCCAGCAGCCCTACGACAGGGGGCGAGCGGACGGATACGCAGTATTTT.

The rearrangement links TRBV4-3 to TRBJ2-7; 10 nucleotides line up with TRBD1. The junction had 0 bases not matched to a gene; V was cut back by 3 bases and J by 1 base. Germline-derived CDR1 and CDR2 are LGHNA and YSLEER. The CDR3 runs to 14 residues. The CDR3 reads CASSQDRGSYEQYF. The CDR3 DNA reads as TGCGCCAGCAGCCAGGACAGGGGGTCCTACGAGCAGTACTTC.

The chain carries TRBV6-1 and TRBJ1-4; 7 nucleotides line up with TRBD1. This CDR3 comprises 15 residues. CDR1 and CDR2 (germline): MNHNS, SASEGT. V gave up 7 bases and J gave up 4 bases; unmatched junction bases: 9. This CDR3 reads CASIRGGTDNEKLFF. CDR3 coding DNA: TGTGCCAGCATCAGGGGTGGGACAGATAATGAAAAACTGTTTTTT.

V and J are TRBV6-5 and TRBJ2-7, with 7 bases matching TRBD1. The germline CDR1 and CDR2 sequences are MNHEY and SVGAGI. This CDR3 is 14 amino acids long. The V gene end was trimmed by 5 bases and the J gene end by 2 bases; junction bases not matched to a gene: 6. Written as DNA, the CDR3 is TGTGCCAGCAGTATTGACAGGGAAGCCTACGAGCAGTACTTC. Translation gives CASSIDREAYEQYF.

This rearrangement joins TRBV5-4 to TRBJ2-3, with 15 nucleotides matching TRBD2. CDR3 size: 16 residues. The V gene end was trimmed by 6 bases and the J gene end by 3 bases; junction bases not matched to a gene: 5. Germline V lookup: CDR1 SGHNT, CDR2 YYREEE (reference sequence). CDR3 loop: CASTGLAGGPTDTQYF. CDR3 DNA: TGTGCCAGCACCGGACTAGCGGGGGGGCCGACAGATACGCAGTATTTT.

In this sample, this clone turned up once. The J gene is TRBJ1-2, the V gene TRBV6-5; D is uncertain. Trimming shortened V by 0 bases and J by 4 bases, and 9 bases separated the two germline ends. Germline values: CDR1 MNHEY, CDR2 SVGAGI. This CDR3 has 14 residues. CDR3 in amino acids: CASSYSSRSYGYTF. Written as DNA, the CDR3 is TGTGCCAGCAGTTACTCGTCCCGGAGCTATGGCTACACCTTC.

The V call is TRBV28, the J call TRBJ1-2; no clear D. CDR3 length: 14 amino acids. Trimming shortened V by 0 bases and J by 2 bases, and 7 bases separated the two germline ends. The V gene's germline CDR1 is MDHEN and CDR2 SYDVKM. CDR3 amino acids: CASSLWLGNYGYTF. The CDR3 DNA follows: TGTGCCAGCAGTTTATGGCTGGGCAACTATGGCTACACCTTC.

The chain joins TRBV9 to TRBJ1-6; D might be TRBD1 (6 bases). The germline V gene has CDR1 SGDLS and CDR2 YYNGEE. V lost 1 base and J 15 bases, leaving 17 bases between the germline ends. The CDR3 totals 14 residues. For the CDR3, the DNA is TGTGCCAGCAGCGTATCACCGATGGGGGCCTTCCTCCACTTT. It is translated as CASSVSPMGAFLHF. The whole variable domain, remainder taken from reference TRBV9 and TRBJ1-6, is DSGVTQTPKHLITATGQRVTLRCSPRSGDLSVYWYQQSLDQGLQFLIQYYNGEERAKGNILERFSAQQFPDLHSELNLSSLELGDSALYFCASSVSPMGAFLHFGNGTRLTVT.

The V call is TRBV6-5, the J call TRBJ2-7; D unclear. Germline lookup yields CDR1 MNHEY and CDR2 SVGAGI. The germline V and J ends were trimmed by 5 bases and 2 bases, with 13 bases remaining between them. The CDR3 spans 14 residues. The CDR3: CASSPGVGAYEQYV. The CDR3 nucleotides are TGTGCCAGCAGTCCGGGCGTTGGGGCCTACGAGCAGTACGTC.

Only a few counts were recorded for this clone. V is TRBV19 and J is TRBJ2-1, with 9 bases aligning to TRBD1. The V and J ends lost 11 bases and 2 bases, in that order; junction bases with no gene match: 10. This CDR3 is built from 15 residues. CDR1 is LNHDA and CDR2 is SQIVND in the germline V gene (reference sequence). CDR3 loop: CAVGGTGYAYNEQFF. CDR3 DNA: TGTGCCGTAGGCGGGACAGGGTACGCCTACAATGAGCAGTTCTTC. Using reference TRBV19 and TRBJ2-1 for the parts outside the CDR3, the full variable domain is DGGITQSPKYLFRKEGQNVTLSCEQNLNHDAMYWYRQDPGQGLRLIYYSQIVNDFQKGDIAEGYSVSREKKESFPLTVTSAQKNPTAFYLCAVGGTGYAYNEQFFGPGTRLTVL.

The chain has TRBV13 and TRBJ2-1; 13 bases align to TRBD2. With 6 bases clipped from V and 1 base from J, the junction kept 9 bases outside the gene matches. The CDR3 is 18 residues long. CDR1 is PRHDT, CDR2 FYEKMQ, per germline (reference sequence). The CDR3 loop reads CASRLRLAGGRSYNEQFF. CDR3 bases: TGTGCCAGCAGGCTTCGACTAGCGGGGGGCCGGTCCTACAATGAGCAGTTCTTC.

The gene calls are TRBV7-2 and TRBJ2-7; the D is unclear. Germline loops: CDR1 SGHTA, CDR2 FQGNSA. CDR3 size: 12 residues. V dropped 5 bases and J dropped 5 bases, with 10 bases sitting between them. The DNA for the CDR3 is TGTGCCAGCAGCCCGCATTCTAACGAGCAGTACTTC. It encodes CASSPHSNEQYF.

The chain joins TRBV9 to TRBJ2-1; 7 bases are shared with TRBD2. This CDR3 is built from 15 residues. J gave up 6 bases and V 4 bases, and 10 bases lay outside the gene matches. Per the germline V gene, CDR1 is SGDLS and CDR2 is YYNGEE. The CDR3 loop is CASSSSGTISNEQFF. For the CDR3, the DNA is TGTGCCAGCAGCTCCTCCGGGACTATCTCCAATGAGCAGTTCTTC. The whole variable domain, filled in from reference TRBV9 and TRBJ2-1, reads DSGVTQTPKHLITATGQRVTLRCSPRSGDLSVYWYQQSLDQGLQFLIQYYNGEERAKGNILERFSAQQFPDLHSELNLSSLELGDSALYFCASSSSGTISNEQFFGPGTRLTVL.

The V and J genes are TRBV14 and TRBJ2-6; no firm D call. CDR3 size: 13 residues. Germline CDR1 SGHDN, CDR2 FVKESK. The V end was cut by 10 bases, the J end by 11 bases, with 18 bases between. The chain's CDR3 is CATRSGLWDVLTF. The CDR3 DNA reads as TGTGCCACGAGGTCGGGTCTATGGGACGTCCTGACTTTC.

Remarks on this clone: The junction does not match germline at one end; this may be a read error. The chain links TRBV5-1 to TRBJ2-4; 9 bases align to TRBD1. Looked up from germline, CDR1 is SGHRS and CDR2 is YFSETQ. The CDR3 extends over 15 amino acids. Written as DNA, the CDR3 is TGCGCCAGCAGGGATGGACAGGGGTTCAAAAACAGTCAGTACTTC. It translates to CASRDGQGFKNSQYF.

The rearrangement uses TRBV5-1 and TRBJ2-1; perhaps TRBD1 as D (6 bases). Germline CDR1 reads SGHRS; CDR2 reads YFSETQ. V was shortened by 1 base and J by 9 bases, with 14 bases between the two germline ends. The CDR3 covers 14 residues. The CDR3 loop is CASSLRGGSGEQFF. DNA of the CDR3: TGCGCCAGCAGCTTGAGAGGGGGTTCCGGTGAGCAGTTCTTC.

V usage is TRBV5-1 and J usage is TRBJ1-1; D perhaps matches TRBD1 (5 bases). Trimming shortened V by 2 bases and J by 1 base, and 12 bases separated the two germline ends. In germline, CDR1 is SGHRS, CDR2 YFSETQ. This CDR3 is built from 15 residues. The CDR3 nucleotides read TGCGCCAGCAGCTTTCTGCGGGGCGGGAACACTGAAGCTTTCTTT. It is translated as CASSFLRGGNTEAFF.

Judged by abundance, this clone is medium-sized. This rearrangement joins TRBV7-9 to TRBJ2-7; D might be TRBD2 (6 bases). Looked up from germline, CDR1 is SEHNR and CDR2 is FQNEAQ (reference sequence). The V end lost 4 bases, the J end lost 2 bases, and 12 bases lay between the germline ends. There are 14 residues in the CDR3. The CDR3 reads CASSSPGLPYEQYF. The CDR3 nucleotides are TGTGCCAGCAGCTCTCCCGGACTACCCTACGAGCAGTACTTC.

The V and J genes are TRBV7-2 and TRBJ1-4; D ambiguous. The V and J ends lost 0 bases and 7 bases respectively, with 9 bases between them. The CDR3 runs 14 residues. Germline CDR1 reads SGHTA; CDR2 reads FQGNSA. This CDR3 is CASSLAGSGEKLFF. Written as DNA, the CDR3 is TGTGCCAGCAGCTTAGCAGGGAGCGGTGAAAAACTGTTTTTT.

This clone appeared once. This chain links TRBV15 with TRBJ1-4; 7 bases line up with TRBD1. The J segment lost 7 bases and the V segment lost 3 bases, leaving 11 bases of the junction unmatched. The germline V gene encodes CDR1 LNHNV and CDR2 YYDKDF (reference sequence). The CDR3 loop spans 16 amino acids. The CDR3 nucleotides read TGTGCCACCAGCAGCGACGACAGGGATTTATTTGAAAAACTGTTTTTT. This encodes CATSSDDRDLFEKLFF. The full variable domain, its missing parts supplied by reference TRBV15 and TRBJ1-4, is DAMVIQNPRYQVTQFGKPVTLSCSQTLNHNVMYWYQQKSSQAPKLLFHYYDKDFNNEADTPDNFQSRRPNTSFCFLDIRSPGLGDTAMYLCATSSDDRDLFEKLFFGSGTQLSVL.

This clone occurred many times. J is TRBJ2-2 and V is TRBV28; the match to TRBD1 covers 7 bases. This CDR3 has 13 amino acids. Germline CDR1 and CDR2: MDHEN and SYDVKM. Trimming at V came to 4 bases and at J to 6 bases, leaving 2 bases not matched to a gene. The CDR3 DNA reads TGTGCCAGCAGTTCAGGGGGTTCCGGGGAGCTGTTTTTT. Translating it yields CASSSGGSGELFF.

This clone has a handful of counts. Here the CDR3 reads CASSSTGTPYNEQFF. The CDR3 DNA follows: TGTGCCAGCAGCTCGACCGGGACACCCTACAATGAGCAGTTCTTC. The V and J genes are TRBV11-3 and TRBJ2-1; D perhaps matches TRBD1 (6 bases). V lost 4 bases to trimming and J lost 2 bases, with 12 bases between them. Germline CDR1 SGHNT, CDR2 YENEEA. This CDR3 comprises 15 residues.

This clone was counted a single time. The gene calls are TRBV4-1 and TRBJ2-3; the match to TRBD1 covers 9 bases. This CDR3 is built from 16 residues. J gave up 7 bases and V 3 bases, and 11 bases lay outside the gene matches. The germline V gene has CDR1 MGHRA and CDR2 YSYEKL. The CDR3 nucleotides read TGCGCCAGCAGCCAGATGGGACAGGGTGTTGGAAATACGCAGTATTTT. Translating gives CASSQMGQGVGNTQYF.

The CDR3 region has the DNA TGTGCCAGCAGTGAGGGTAGCGGGGGGGAGGTGGTGAACAATGAGCAGTTCTTC. It encodes CASSEGSGGEVVNNEQFF. The rearrangement uses TRBV2 and TRBJ2-1; 11 bases align to TRBD2. The CDR3 sequence is 18 residues long. The J segment lost 5 bases and the V segment lost 3 bases, leaving 12 bases of the junction unmatched. The V gene's germline CDR1 is SNHLY and CDR2 FYNNEI.

This rearrangement joins TRBV19 to TRBJ1-5; a possible D gene is TRBD1 (6 bases). Trimming pared 2 bases from V and 0 bases from J, leaving 8 bases between. CDR3 length: 15 residues. Germline CDR1 LNHDA, CDR2 SQIVND (reference sequence). CDR3 in DNA: TGTGCCAGTAGTATAAGGGGGTATAGCAATCAGCCCCAGCATTTT. It translates to CASSIRGYSNQPQHF.

The genes are TRBV4-3 and TRBJ2-1, with 8 positions matching TRBD2. The CDR3 has 14 amino acids. Germline CDR1 reads LGHNA; CDR2 reads YSLEER. Losses at the gene ends were 1 base for V and 10 bases for J; bases not matched to a gene: 6. This CDR3 reads CASSQGQAGAEQFF. As DNA, the CDR3 is TGCGCCAGCAGCCAAGGTCAAGCGGGGGCGGAGCAGTTCTTC.